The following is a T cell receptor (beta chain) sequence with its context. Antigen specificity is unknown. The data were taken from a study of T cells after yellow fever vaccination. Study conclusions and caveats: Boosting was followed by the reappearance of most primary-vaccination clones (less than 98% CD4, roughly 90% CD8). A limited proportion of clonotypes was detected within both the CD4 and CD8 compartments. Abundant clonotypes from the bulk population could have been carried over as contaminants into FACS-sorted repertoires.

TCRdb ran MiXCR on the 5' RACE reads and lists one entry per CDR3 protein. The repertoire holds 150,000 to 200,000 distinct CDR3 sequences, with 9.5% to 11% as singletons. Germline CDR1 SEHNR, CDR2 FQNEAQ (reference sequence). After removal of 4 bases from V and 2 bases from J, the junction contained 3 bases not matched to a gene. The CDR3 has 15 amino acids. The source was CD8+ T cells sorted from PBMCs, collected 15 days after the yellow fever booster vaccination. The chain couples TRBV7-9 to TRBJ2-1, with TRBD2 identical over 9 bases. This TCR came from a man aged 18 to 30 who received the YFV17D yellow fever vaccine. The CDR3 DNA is TGTGCCAGCAGCTCTGTAGCGGGGGCCTACAATGAGCAGTTCTTC. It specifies CASSSVAGAYNEQFF.